The 3 T cell receptor beta chains listed next were all sequenced from one sample in a study of blood T cells in healthy people across ages. A second PCR, run for roughly 7 to 12 cycles, used a sample-barcoded 5' primer plus a J-beta primer mix. TCRdb processed the 5' RACE reads anew with MiXCR; each CDR3 protein has one entry. Among about 1.5 million distinct CDR3 sequences, around two fifths were seen once, and the ten largest hold 6.5% to 10%. The sequenced sample consisted of blood. Receptors originate from a woman aged 18-29 years in good health.

This chain links TRBV7-2 with TRBJ2-2; D is unclear. Trimming left V 5 bases short and J 1 base short, with 11 bases between. CDR3 length: 15 residues. CDR1 is SGHTA and CDR2 is FQGNSA in the germline V gene. CDR3 amino acids: CASSPLWGNTGELFF. CDR3 sequence (DNA): TGTGCCAGCAGCCCCCTTTGGGGGAACACCGGGGAGCTGTTTTTT.

This clonotype has more than one count but fewer than ten. V usage is TRBV2 and J usage is TRBJ2-3; D call uncertain. CDR1 is SNHLY, CDR2 FYNNEI, per germline. The V and J ends lost 8 bases and 3 bases respectively, with 6 bases between them. This CDR3 has 11 amino acids. This CDR3 reads CASVSTDTQYF. The CDR3, as DNA: TGTGCCAGCGTGAGTACAGATACGCAGTATTTT.

The rearrangement joins TRBV2 to TRBJ2-4; either TRBD1 or TRBD2 may fit D (6 bases each). Germline V lookup: CDR1 SNHLY, CDR2 FYNNEI. The CDR3 covers 20 residues. Trimming cost V 5 bases and J 0 bases, with 26 bases left between them. CDR3 DNA: TGTGCCAGCAGTCTGGGGCTCGGGGGATTCGGGGGCTCAGCCAAAAACATTCAGTACTTC. It translates to CASSLGLGGFGGSAKNIQYF.